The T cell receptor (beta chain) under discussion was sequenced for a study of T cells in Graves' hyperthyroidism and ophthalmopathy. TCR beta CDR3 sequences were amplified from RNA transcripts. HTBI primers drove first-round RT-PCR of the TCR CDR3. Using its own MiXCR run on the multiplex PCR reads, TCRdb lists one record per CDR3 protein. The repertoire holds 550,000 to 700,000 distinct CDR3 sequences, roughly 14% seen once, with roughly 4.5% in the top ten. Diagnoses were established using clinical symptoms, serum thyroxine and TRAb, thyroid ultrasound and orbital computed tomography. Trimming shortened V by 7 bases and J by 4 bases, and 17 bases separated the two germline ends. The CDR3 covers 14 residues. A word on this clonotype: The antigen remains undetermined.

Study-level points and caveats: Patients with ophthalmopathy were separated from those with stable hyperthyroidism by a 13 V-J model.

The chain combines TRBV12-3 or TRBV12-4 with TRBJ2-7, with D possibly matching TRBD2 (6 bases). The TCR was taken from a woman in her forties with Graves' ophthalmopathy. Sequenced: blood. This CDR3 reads CASTRAEGSYEQYF. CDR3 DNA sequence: TGTGCCAGCACCAGAGCGGAGGGATCTTACGAGCAGTACTTC.